Listed below are T cell receptor beta chains from one sample, sequenced in a study of blood T cell repertoires in COVID-19. TCRdb's table, derived via immunoSEQ multiplex PCR, lists solely in-frame clones and lacks some. Of fewer than 200,000 clones listed, roughly 70% are singletons. The sequencing sample was made of peripheral blood. Source of these receptors: an elderly woman with acute or convalescent COVID-19. CDR3s include the opening cysteine and the closing phenylalanine or tryptophan. The order of the fields is clone size, V gene, D gene, J gene, CDR3 DNA, CDR3 protein. A D gene is named only where the DNA matches it firmly. Clone size is not always given. Where it is, it says once, few, many or a class for expanded clones.

clone_size: .; v_call: TRBV5-8; d_call: .; j_call: TRBJ2-7; cdr3_nt: TGTGCCAGCAGCTTGGTGCGGGGACCGCAGGGGGTGAAGCAGTACTTC; cdr3_aa: CASSLVRGPQGVKQYF
clone_size: .; v_call: TRBV30; d_call: .; j_call: TRBJ1-6; cdr3_nt: TGTGCCCGCGGGCTGGCGGGAGGTTCACCCCTCCACTTT; cdr3_aa: CARGLAGGSPLHF
clone_size: .; v_call: TRBV28; d_call: TRBD1; j_call: TRBJ1-2; cdr3_nt: TGTGCCAGCAGTCCCCAAAGGGGGCCCTATGGCTACACCTTC; cdr3_aa: CASSPQRGPYGYTF
clone_size: .; v_call: TRBV4-1; d_call: .; j_call: TRBJ1-3; cdr3_nt: TGCGCCAGCAGCCAACACGCAGGGGACTCTGGAAACACCATATATTTT; cdr3_aa: CASSQHAGDSGNTIYF
clone_size: .; v_call: TRBV2; d_call: .; j_call: TRBJ2-7; cdr3_nt: TGTGCCAGCAGTCAAGGGACAATTCCCTACGAGCAGTACTTC; cdr3_aa: CASSQGTIPYEQYF
clone_size: .; v_call: TRBV2; d_call: .; j_call: TRBJ2-5; cdr3_nt: TGTGCCAGCAAAATAGATATCCAAGAGACCCAGTACTTC; cdr3_aa: CASKIDIQETQYF
clone_size: .; v_call: TRBV23-1; d_call: .; j_call: TRBJ1-3; cdr3_nt: TGCGCCAGCAGTCAACCCGAGTGGCAGGGAAGAAACACCATATATTTT; cdr3_aa: CASSQPEWQGRNTIYF
clone_size: .; v_call: TRBV9; d_call: TRBD2; j_call: TRBJ2-1; cdr3_nt: TGTGCCAGCAGCGTATCTGGACTAGCGGGAGTCCTTGAGCAGTTCTTC; cdr3_aa: CASSVSGLAGVLEQFF
clone_size: once; v_call: TRBV5-1; d_call: TRBD2; j_call: TRBJ2-7; cdr3_nt: TGCGCCAGCAGCTTCGGACTAGCGGTGACCTACGAGCAGTACTTC; cdr3_aa: CASSFGLAVTYEQYF
clone_size: .; v_call: TRBV27; d_call: .; j_call: TRBJ2-7; cdr3_nt: TGTGCCAGCAGTTTGGGCAACCCTGGGCAGCAGTACTTC; cdr3_aa: CASSLGNPGQQYF
clone_size: few; v_call: TRBV27; d_call: .; j_call: TRBJ1-1; cdr3_nt: TGTGCCAGCAGTTTAGGTACAGGCTCCCTTGAAGCTTTCTTT; cdr3_aa: CASSLGTGSLEAFF
clone_size: many; v_call: TRBV6-5; d_call: .; j_call: TRBJ1-5; cdr3_nt: TGTGCCAGTGGCGGGGATCAGCCCCAGCATTTT; cdr3_aa: CASGGDQPQHF
clone_size: .; v_call: TRBV28; d_call: .; j_call: TRBJ1-2; cdr3_nt: TGTGCCAGCAGTGGGAGGGACTATGGCTACACCTTC; cdr3_aa: CASSGRDYGYTF
clone_size: once; v_call: TRBV5-1; d_call: .; j_call: TRBJ1-1; cdr3_nt: TGCGCCAGCTCCGACAGGATGAACACTGAAGCTTTCTTT; cdr3_aa: CASSDRMNTEAFF
clone_size: few; v_call: TRBV10-1; d_call: .; j_call: TRBJ1-3; cdr3_nt: TGCGCCAGCAGTGAGAATTCCGTCCTAGGAAGTGGAAACACCATATATTTT; cdr3_aa: CASSENSVLGSGNTIYF
clone_size: .; v_call: TRBV19; d_call: .; j_call: TRBJ2-7; cdr3_nt: TGTGCCAGTAGTATTCAAGCACGCTACGAGCAGTACTTC; cdr3_aa: CASSIQARYEQYF
clone_size: .; v_call: TRBV6-6; d_call: TRBD1; j_call: TRBJ2-6; cdr3_nt: TGTGCCAGCAGTCGACAGGGGACCTCTGGGGCCAACGTCCTGACTTTC; cdr3_aa: CASSRQGTSGANVLTF
clone_size: .; v_call: TRBV18; d_call: TRBD2; j_call: TRBJ2-5; cdr3_nt: TGTGCCAGCTCACCCGGACTAGCGGGAGGTCCATCCCAAGAGACCCAGTACTTC; cdr3_aa: CASSPGLAGGPSQETQYF
clone_size: .; v_call: TRBV6-5; d_call: TRBD2; j_call: TRBJ2-7; cdr3_nt: TGTGCCAGCAGAAAAGAACTAGCGGGCTCCTACGAGCAGTACTTC; cdr3_aa: CASRKELAGSYEQYF
clone_size: .; v_call: TRBV27; d_call: .; j_call: TRBJ1-5; cdr3_nt: TGTGCCAGCAGCTGGACAGCAGATCAGCCCCAGCATTTT; cdr3_aa: CASSWTADQPQHF
clone_size: few; v_call: TRBV28; d_call: .; j_call: TRBJ1-6; cdr3_nt: TGTGCCAGCAGTCCCGCAGGGGCTAATTCACCCCTCCACTTT; cdr3_aa: CASSPAGANSPLHF
clone_size: .; v_call: TRBV28; d_call: .; j_call: TRBJ2-7; cdr3_nt: TGTGCCAGCAGTTTCGGACACAGAAGCTCCTACGAGCAGTACTTC; cdr3_aa: CASSFGHRSSYEQYF
clone_size: .; v_call: TRBV27; d_call: TRBD1; j_call: TRBJ1-6; cdr3_nt: TGTGCCAGCAGGCTGGGACAGGGGTTCTATAATTCACCCCTCCACTTT; cdr3_aa: CASRLGQGFYNSPLHF
clone_size: once; v_call: TRBV19; d_call: TRBD2; j_call: TRBJ2-5; cdr3_nt: TGTGCCAGTAGTACCGGGACTAGCGTCCAAGAGACCCAGTACTTC; cdr3_aa: CASSTGTSVQETQYF
clone_size: once; v_call: TRBV11-1; d_call: .; j_call: TRBJ2-1; cdr3_nt: TGTGCCAGCAGTTGGGGCTTCGAGGAATACAATGAGCAGTTCTTC; cdr3_aa: CASSWGFEEYNEQFF
clone_size: few; v_call: TRBV7-2; d_call: TRBD1; j_call: TRBJ1-1; cdr3_nt: TGTGCCAGCAGCTTAGAGGGGGCTTCCCGAGCTTTCTTT; cdr3_aa: CASSLEGASRAFF
clone_size: few; v_call: TRBV3-1/TRBV3-2; d_call: TRBD2; j_call: TRBJ2-7; cdr3_nt: TGTGCCAGCAGCCAAGTTAAGGCGGGAGGCCACTACGAGCAGTACTTC; cdr3_aa: CASSQVKAGGHYEQYF
clone_size: .; v_call: TRBV19; d_call: TRBD1; j_call: TRBJ2-4; cdr3_nt: TGTGCCAGTAGCCCCGGACAGGGAGTGGCCAAAAACATTCAGTACTTC; cdr3_aa: CASSPGQGVAKNIQYF
clone_size: .; v_call: TRBV3-1/TRBV3-2; d_call: TRBD2; j_call: TRBJ2-1; cdr3_nt: TGTGCCAGCAGCCCTCCTGTGCGGGAGGTTGATAATGAGCAGTTCTTC; cdr3_aa: CASSPPVREVDNEQFF
clone_size: .; v_call: TRBV4-1; d_call: TRBD2; j_call: TRBJ2-6; cdr3_nt: TGCGCCAGCAGCCAAGATCCATCTAGCGGGAGTAACTCTGGGGCCAACGTCCTGACTTTC; cdr3_aa: CASSQDPSSGSNSGANVLTF
clone_size: .; v_call: TRBV2; d_call: .; j_call: TRBJ2-1; cdr3_nt: TGTGCCAGCAAGGAGGGAGGGGGGAATGAGCAGTTCTTC; cdr3_aa: CASKEGGGNEQFF
clone_size: .; v_call: TRBV6-5; d_call: .; j_call: TRBJ1-1; cdr3_nt: TGTGCCAGCAGTTCCTCAGGGAGCCTCATGAACACTGAAGCTTTCTTT; cdr3_aa: CASSSSGSLMNTEAFF
clone_size: few; v_call: TRBV5-1; d_call: .; j_call: TRBJ2-3; cdr3_nt: TGCGCCAGCAGCTTAGGACAGGGGGTAGCGGGAGAGGATACGCAGTATTTT; cdr3_aa: CASSLGQGVAGEDTQYF
clone_size: .; v_call: TRBV11-1; d_call: TRBD2; j_call: TRBJ2-7; cdr3_nt: TGTGCCAGCAGCTCTTCGGCGGGAGGGATCCCCTACGAGCAGTACTTC; cdr3_aa: CASSSSAGGIPYEQYF
clone_size: .; v_call: TRBV5-1; d_call: TRBD2; j_call: TRBJ2-1; cdr3_nt: TGCGCCAGCAGCTTTTCCCTAGCGGGAGGCAATGAGCAGTTCTTC; cdr3_aa: CASSFSLAGGNEQFF
clone_size: .; v_call: TRBV12-3/TRBV12-4; d_call: .; j_call: TRBJ2-7; cdr3_nt: TGTGCCAGCAGATCCGGGACTGCGAGCGAGCAGTACTTC; cdr3_aa: CASRSGTASEQYF